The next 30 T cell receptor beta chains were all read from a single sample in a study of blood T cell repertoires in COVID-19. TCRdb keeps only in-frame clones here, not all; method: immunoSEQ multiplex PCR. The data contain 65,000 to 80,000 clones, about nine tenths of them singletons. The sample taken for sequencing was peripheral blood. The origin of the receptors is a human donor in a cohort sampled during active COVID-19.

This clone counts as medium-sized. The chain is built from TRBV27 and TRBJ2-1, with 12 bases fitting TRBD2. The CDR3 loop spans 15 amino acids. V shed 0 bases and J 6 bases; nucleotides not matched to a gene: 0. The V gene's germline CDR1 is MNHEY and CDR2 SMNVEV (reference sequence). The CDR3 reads CASSLSGLAGNEQFF. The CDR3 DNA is TGTGCCAGCAGTTTATCGGGACTAGCGGGCAATGAGCAGTTCTTC.

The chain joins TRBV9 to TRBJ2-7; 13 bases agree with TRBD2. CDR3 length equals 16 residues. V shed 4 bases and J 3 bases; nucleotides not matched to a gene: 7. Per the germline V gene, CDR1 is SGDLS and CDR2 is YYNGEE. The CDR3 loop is CASSPWGLAGHYEQYF. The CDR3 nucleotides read TGTGCCAGCAGCCCGTGGGGACTAGCGGGACACTACGAGCAGTACTTC.

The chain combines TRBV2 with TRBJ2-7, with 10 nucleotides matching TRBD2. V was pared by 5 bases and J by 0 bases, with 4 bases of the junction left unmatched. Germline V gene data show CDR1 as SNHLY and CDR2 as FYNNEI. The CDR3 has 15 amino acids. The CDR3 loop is CASSQRTSGSYEQYF. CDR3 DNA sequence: TGTGCCAGCAGTCAACGGACTAGCGGCTCCTACGAGCAGTACTTC.

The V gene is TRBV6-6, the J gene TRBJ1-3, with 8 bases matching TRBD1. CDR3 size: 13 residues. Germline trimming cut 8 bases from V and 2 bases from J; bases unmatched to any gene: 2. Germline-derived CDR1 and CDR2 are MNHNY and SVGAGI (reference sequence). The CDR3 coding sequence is TGTGCCAGCGAGGACAGGGCTGGAAACACCATATATTTT. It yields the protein CASEDRAGNTIYF.

CDR3 loop: CASSPTLIADGEQFF. The CDR3 DNA is TGTGCCAGCAGCCCCACCTTGATCGCGGATGGTGAGCAGTTCTTC. The V and J genes are TRBV6-2 or TRBV6-3 and TRBJ2-1; D not certain. There are 15 residues in the CDR3. Per the germline V gene, CDR1 is MNHEY and CDR2 is SVGEGT. V was trimmed by 6 bases and J by 9 bases, leaving 21 bases between them.

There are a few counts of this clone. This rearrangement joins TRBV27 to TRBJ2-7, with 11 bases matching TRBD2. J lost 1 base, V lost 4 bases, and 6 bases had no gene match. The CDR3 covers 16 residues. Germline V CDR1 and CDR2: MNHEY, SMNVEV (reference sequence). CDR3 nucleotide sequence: TGTGCCAGCAGTTACTATACTAGCGGGAGATCCTACGAGCAGTACTTC. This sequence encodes CASSYYTSGRSYEQYF.

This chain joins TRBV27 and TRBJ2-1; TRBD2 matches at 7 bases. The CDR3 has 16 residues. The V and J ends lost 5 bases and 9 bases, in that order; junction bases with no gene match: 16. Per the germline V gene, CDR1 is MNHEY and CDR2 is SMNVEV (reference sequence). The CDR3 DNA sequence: TGTGCCAGCAGTCCGGGGAGGGCGCGAGGAAACTCTGAGCAGTTCTTC. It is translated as CASSPGRARGNSEQFF.

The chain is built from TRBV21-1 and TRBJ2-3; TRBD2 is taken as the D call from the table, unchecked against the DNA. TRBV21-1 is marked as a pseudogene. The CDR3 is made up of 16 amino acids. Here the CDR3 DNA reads TGTGCCAGCAGCAAAGGACTAGCGGGAGGAGGGGATACGCAGTATTTT. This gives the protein CASSKGLAGGGDTQYF.

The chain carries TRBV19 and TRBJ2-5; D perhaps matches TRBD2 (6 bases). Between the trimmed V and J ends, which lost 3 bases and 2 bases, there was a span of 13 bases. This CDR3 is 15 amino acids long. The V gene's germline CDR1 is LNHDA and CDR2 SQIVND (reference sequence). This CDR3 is CASSILGGWQETQYF. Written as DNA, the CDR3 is TGTGCCAGTAGTATTTTGGGGGGTTGGCAAGAGACCCAGTACTTC.

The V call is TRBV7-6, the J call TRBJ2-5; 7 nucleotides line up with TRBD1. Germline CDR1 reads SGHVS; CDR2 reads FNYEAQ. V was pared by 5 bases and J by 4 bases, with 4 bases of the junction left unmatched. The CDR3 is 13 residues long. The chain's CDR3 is CASSLGQRETQYF. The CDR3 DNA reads TGTGCCAGCAGCCTGGGACAGAGAGAGACCCAGTACTTC.

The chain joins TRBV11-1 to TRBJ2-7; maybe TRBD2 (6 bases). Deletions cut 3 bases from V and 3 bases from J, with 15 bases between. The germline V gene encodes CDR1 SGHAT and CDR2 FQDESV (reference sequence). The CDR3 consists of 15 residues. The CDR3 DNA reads TGTGCCAGCAGCTTCGGAACTAGCCGGAACTACGAGCAGTACTTC. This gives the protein CASSFGTSRNYEQYF.

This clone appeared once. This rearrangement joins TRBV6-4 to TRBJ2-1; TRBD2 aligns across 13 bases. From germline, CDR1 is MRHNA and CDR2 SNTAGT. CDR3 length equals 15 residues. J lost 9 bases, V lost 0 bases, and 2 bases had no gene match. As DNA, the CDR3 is TGTGCCAGCAGTGACTCAACTAGCGGGAGGGGTGAGCAGTTCTTC. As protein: CASSDSTSGRGEQFF.

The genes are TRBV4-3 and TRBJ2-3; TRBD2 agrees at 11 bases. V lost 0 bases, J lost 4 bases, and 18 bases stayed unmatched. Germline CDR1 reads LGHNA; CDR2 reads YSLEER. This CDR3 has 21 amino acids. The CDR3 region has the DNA TGCGCCAGCAGCCAAGATCTTCGGACAGGGGCTTCACTAGCGGGAGCAGATACGCAGTATTTT. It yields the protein CASSQDLRTGASLAGADTQYF.

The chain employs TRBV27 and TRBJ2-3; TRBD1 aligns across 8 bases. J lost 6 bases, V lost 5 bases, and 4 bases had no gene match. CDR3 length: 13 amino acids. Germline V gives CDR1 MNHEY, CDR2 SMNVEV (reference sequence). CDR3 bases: TGTGCCAGCAGTGACAGGGGTGGCGATACGCAGTATTTT. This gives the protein CASSDRGGDTQYF.

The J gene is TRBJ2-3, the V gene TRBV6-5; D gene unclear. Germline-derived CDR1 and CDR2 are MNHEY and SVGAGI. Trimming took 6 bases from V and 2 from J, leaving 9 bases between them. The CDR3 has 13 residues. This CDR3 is CASRAPSTDTQYF. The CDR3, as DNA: TGTGCCAGCAGGGCCCCTTCCACAGATACGCAGTATTTT.

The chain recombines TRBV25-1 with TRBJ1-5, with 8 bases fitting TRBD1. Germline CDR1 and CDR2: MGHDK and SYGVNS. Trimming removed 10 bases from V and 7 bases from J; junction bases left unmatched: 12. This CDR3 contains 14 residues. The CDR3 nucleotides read TGTGCCACCCTGACAGGGGCTGCCGGACAGCCCCAGCATTTT. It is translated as CATLTGAAGQPQHF.

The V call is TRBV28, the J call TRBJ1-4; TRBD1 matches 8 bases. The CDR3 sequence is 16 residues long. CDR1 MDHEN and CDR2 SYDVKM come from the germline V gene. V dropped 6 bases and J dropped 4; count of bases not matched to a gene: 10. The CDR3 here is CASRTTGGYLNEKLFF. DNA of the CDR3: TGTGCCAGCAGGACAACAGGGGGTTACCTTAATGAAAAACTGTTTTTT.

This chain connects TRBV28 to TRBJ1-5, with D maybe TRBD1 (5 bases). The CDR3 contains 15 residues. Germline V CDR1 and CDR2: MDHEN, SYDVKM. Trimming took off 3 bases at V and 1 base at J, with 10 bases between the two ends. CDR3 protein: CASSFVRVSNQPQHF. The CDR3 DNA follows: TGTGCCAGCAGTTTTGTCAGGGTGAGCAATCAGCCCCAGCATTTT.

The CDR3 loop reads CASSLYLTSGNYEQYF. CDR3 DNA sequence: TGTGCCAGCAGCCTATACCTGACTAGCGGGAACTACGAGCAGTACTTC. The rearrangement links TRBV3-1 (or the pseudogene TRBV3-2) to TRBJ2-7; 11 nucleotides agree with TRBD2. CDR3 length: 16 residues. Germline loops: CDR1 LGHDT, CDR2 YNNKEL (reference sequence). The trim removed 4 bases at V and 3 bases at J, leaving 8 bases unmatched.

This CDR3 is CASSSPGTGGPSGYNEQFF. CDR3 DNA: TGTGCCAGCAGTTCCCCCGGGACGGGGGGCCCTAGCGGGTACAATGAGCAGTTCTTC. V gene TRBV27 combines with J gene TRBJ2-1; 8 nucleotides match TRBD2. V was pared by 4 bases and J by 4 bases, with 18 bases of the junction left unmatched. The CDR3 has 19 amino acids. From germline, CDR1 is MNHEY and CDR2 SMNVEV (reference sequence).

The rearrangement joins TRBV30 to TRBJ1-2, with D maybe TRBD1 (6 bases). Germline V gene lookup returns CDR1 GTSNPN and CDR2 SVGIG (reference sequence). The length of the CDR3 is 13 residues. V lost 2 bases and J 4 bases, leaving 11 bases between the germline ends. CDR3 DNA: TGTGCCTGGAGTAACGGGACACCCTATGGCTACACCTTC. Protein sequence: CAWSNGTPYGYTF.

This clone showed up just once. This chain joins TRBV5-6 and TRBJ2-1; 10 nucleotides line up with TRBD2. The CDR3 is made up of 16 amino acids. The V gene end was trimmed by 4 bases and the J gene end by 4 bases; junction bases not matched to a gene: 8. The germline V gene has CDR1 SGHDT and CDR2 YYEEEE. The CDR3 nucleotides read TGTGCCAGCAGCCAAACAACTAGCGGGAATTACAATGAGCAGTTCTTC. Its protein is CASSQTTSGNYNEQFF.

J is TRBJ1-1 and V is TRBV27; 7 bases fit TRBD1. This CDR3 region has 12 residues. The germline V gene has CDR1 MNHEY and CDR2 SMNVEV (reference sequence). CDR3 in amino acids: CATRQGGTEAFF. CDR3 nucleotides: TGTGCGACCCGGCAGGGGGGCACTGAAGCTTTCTTT.

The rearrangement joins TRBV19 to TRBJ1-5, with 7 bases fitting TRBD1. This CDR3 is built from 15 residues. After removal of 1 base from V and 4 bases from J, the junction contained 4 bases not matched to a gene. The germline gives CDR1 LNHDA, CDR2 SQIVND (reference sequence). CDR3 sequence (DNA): TGTGCCAGTAGTATAGTCCGGGACAGTAATCAGCCCCAGCATTTT. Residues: CASSIVRDSNQPQHF.

The CDR3 DNA follows: TGTGCCAGCAGCTTAGGGACAGGGGGTAGCTCTGGAAACACCATATATTTT. It is translated as CASSLGTGGSSGNTIYF. V usage is TRBV7-8 and J usage is TRBJ1-3; TRBD1 aligns across 10 bases. V lost 1 base, J lost 0 bases, and 3 bases stayed unmatched. Germline V gene sequence: CDR1 SGHVS, CDR2 FQNEAQ. This CDR3 contains 17 residues.

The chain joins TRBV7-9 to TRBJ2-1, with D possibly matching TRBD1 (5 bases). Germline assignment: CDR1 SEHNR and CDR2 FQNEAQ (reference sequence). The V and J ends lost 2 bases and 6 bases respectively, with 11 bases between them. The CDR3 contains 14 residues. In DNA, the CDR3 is TGTGCCAGCAGCTTATCGTCAGGGATCAATGAGCAGTTCTTC. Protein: CASSLSSGINEQFF.

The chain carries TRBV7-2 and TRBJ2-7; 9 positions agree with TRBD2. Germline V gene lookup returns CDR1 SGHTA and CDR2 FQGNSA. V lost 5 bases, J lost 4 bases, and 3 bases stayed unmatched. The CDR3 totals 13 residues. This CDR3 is CASSPTSGYEQYF. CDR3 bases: TGTGCCAGCAGCCCGACTAGCGGATACGAGCAGTACTTC. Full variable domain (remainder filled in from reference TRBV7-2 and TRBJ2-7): GAGVSQSPSNKVTEKGKDVELRCDPISGHTALYWYRQSLGQGLEFLIYFQGNSAPDKSGLPSDRFSAERTGGSVSTLTIQRTQQEDSAVYLCASSPTSGYEQYFGPGTRLTVT.

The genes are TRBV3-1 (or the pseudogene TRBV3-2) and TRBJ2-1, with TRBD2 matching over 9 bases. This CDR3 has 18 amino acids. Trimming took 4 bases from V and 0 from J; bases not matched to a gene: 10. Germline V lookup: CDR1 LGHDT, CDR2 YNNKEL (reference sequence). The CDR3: CASSRLRLAESSYNEQFF. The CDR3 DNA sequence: TGTGCCAGCAGCCGCCTGAGACTAGCGGAGAGCTCCTACAATGAGCAGTTCTTC.

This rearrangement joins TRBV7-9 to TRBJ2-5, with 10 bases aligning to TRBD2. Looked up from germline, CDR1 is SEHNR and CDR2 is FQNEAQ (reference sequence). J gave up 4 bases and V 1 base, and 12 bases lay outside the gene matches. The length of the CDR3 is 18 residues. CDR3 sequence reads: CASSLGGLAGAPGETQYF. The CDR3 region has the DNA TGTGCCAGCAGCTTAGGAGGGCTAGCGGGAGCCCCGGGAGAGACCCAGTACTTC.

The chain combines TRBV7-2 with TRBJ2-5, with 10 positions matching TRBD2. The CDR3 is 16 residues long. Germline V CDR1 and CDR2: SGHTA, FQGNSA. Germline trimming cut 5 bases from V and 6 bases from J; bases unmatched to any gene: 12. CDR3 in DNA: TGTGCCAGCAGCGATAGGCTAGCGGGAGAAGGGAAGACCCAGTACTTC. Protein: CASSDRLAGEGKTQYF.